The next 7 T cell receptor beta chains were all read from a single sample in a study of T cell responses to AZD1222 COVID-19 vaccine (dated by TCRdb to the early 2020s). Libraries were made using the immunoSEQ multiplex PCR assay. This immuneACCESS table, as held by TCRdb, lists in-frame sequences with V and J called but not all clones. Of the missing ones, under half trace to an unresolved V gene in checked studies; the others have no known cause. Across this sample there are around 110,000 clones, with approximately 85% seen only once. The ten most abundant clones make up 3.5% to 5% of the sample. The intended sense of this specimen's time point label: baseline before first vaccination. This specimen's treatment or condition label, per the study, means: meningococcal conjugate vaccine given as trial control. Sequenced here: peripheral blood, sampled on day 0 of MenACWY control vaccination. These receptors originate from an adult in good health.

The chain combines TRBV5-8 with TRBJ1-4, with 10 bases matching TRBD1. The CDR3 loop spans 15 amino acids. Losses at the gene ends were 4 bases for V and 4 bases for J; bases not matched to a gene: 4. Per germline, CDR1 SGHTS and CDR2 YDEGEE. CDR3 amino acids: CASSRQGALNEKLFF. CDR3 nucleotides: TGTGCCAGCAGCAGACAGGGGGCCCTTAATGAAAAACTGTTTTTT.

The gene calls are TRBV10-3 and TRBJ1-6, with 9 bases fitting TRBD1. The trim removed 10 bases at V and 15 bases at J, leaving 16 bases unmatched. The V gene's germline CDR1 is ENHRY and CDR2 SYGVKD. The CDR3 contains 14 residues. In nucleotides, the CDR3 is TGTGCCACACGCTTCCGGGACAGGGAAGGACGCCTCCACTTT. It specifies CATRFRDREGRLHF.

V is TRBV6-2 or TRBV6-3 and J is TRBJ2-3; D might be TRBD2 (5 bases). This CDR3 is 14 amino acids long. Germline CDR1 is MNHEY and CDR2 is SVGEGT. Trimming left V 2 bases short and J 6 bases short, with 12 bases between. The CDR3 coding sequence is TGTGCCAGCAGTTACACCAAACTAGTCGATACGCAGTATTTT. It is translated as CASSYTKLVDTQYF.

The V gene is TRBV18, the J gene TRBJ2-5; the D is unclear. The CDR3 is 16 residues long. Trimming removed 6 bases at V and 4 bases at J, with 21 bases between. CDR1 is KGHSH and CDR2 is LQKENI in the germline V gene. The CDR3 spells CASSPVIGQGRETQYF. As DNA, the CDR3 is TGTGCCAGCTCCCCGGTAATAGGCCAAGGTAGAGAGACCCAGTACTTC.

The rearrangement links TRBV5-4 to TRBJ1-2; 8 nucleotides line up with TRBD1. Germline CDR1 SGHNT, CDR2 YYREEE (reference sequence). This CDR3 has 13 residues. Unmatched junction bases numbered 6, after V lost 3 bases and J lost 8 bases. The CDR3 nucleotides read TGTGCCAGCAGCTCGACAGGGGCAGTCGGCTACACCTTC. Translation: CASSSTGAVGYTF.

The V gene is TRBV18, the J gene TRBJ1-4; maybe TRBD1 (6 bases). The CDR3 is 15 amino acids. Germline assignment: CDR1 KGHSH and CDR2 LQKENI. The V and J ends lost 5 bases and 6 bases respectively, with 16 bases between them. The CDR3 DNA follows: TGTGCCAGCTCATCGCGACAGGTTCAGGATGAAAAACTGTTTTTT. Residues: CASSSRQVQDEKLFF.

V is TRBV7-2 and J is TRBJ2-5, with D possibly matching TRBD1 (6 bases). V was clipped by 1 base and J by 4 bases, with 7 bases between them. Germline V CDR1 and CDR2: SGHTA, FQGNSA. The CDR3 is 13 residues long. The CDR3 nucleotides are TGTGCCAGCAGCTTAGACAGGGCAGAGACCCAGTACTTC. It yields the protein CASSLDRAETQYF.